Shown below are 21 T cell receptor beta chains from a single sample sequenced in a study of response to subunit inactivated influenza vaccine. TCRdb processed the RT-PCR reads anew with MiXCR; each CDR3 protein has one entry. Among more than 600,000 distinct CDR3 sequences listed, less than 20% were seen once. The specimen comprised PBMCs from blood, sampled about 5 days after vaccination. Receptor source: a middle-aged man who received an inactivated influenza vaccine.

The chain links TRBV7-9 to TRBJ2-1; TRBD1 might be the D (6 bases). The CDR3 extends over 15 amino acids. The ends were cut back, 4 bases at V and 9 bases at J, with 19 bases in the middle. Germline CDR1 and CDR2: SEHNR and FQNEAQ (reference sequence). This CDR3 reads CASSSPTRQAVEQFF. As DNA, the CDR3 is TGTGCCAGCAGCTCCCCTACGAGACAGGCGGTTGAGCAGTTCTTC.

V and J are TRBV6-1 and TRBJ1-5; D perhaps matches TRBD1 (5 bases). Germline V gene data show CDR1 as MNHNS and CDR2 as SASEGT. The CDR3 covers 15 residues. Trimming removed 0 bases at V and 5 bases at J, with 11 bases between. The CDR3 sequence is CASSEAGGTYQPQHF. CDR3 DNA sequence: TGTGCCAGCAGTGAAGCGGGGGGTACGTATCAGCCCCAGCATTTT.

V and J are TRBV15 and TRBJ1-1; 8 bases map to TRBD1. With V trimmed by 5 bases and J by 4 bases, 9 bases remained unmatched. Germline CDR1 reads LNHNV; CDR2 reads YYDKDF (reference sequence). There are 15 residues in the CDR3. For the CDR3, the DNA is TGTGCCACCAGCGGACTGGGACAGGTCCTCACTGAAGCTTTCTTT. Translating gives CATSGLGQVLTEAFF.

About this clonotype: This may be a read error: a much more frequent sequence differs by one nucleotide. The chain joins TRBV7-2 to TRBJ2-5; 10 nucleotides match TRBD1. J lost 5 bases, V lost 5 bases, and 5 bases had no gene match. Germline V CDR1 and CDR2: SGHTA, FQGNSA. The CDR3 covers 14 residues. The CDR3 nucleotides are TGTGCCAGCAGCCAGACAGGGGGCAGGGAGACCCAGTACTTC. Translated: CASSQTGGRETQYF.

This clonotype has just a few counts. This rearrangement joins TRBV20-1 to TRBJ2-7; the D gene is possibly TRBD2 (5 bases). V was clipped by 1 base and J by 3 bases, with 10 bases between them. The CDR3 contains 13 residues. The germline V gene has CDR1 DFQATT and CDR2 SNEGSKA (reference sequence). The CDR3 bases are TGCAGTGCTAGAGTTACGGGGAACTACGAGCAGTACTTC. Its protein product is CSARVTGNYEQYF.

A few counts support this clonotype. V and J are TRBV10-3 and TRBJ1-2, with TRBD1 as a possible D gene (6 bases). This CDR3 comprises 14 residues. The V and J ends lost 6 bases and 3 bases respectively, with 14 bases between them. CDR1 and CDR2 from the germline V gene are ENHRY and SYGVKD. DNA of the CDR3: TGTGCCATCAGCCCCTCAGGACAGTACTATGGCTACACCTTC. Its protein product is CAISPSGQYYGYTF.

The gene calls are TRBV29-1 and TRBJ1-1, with a tentative D call TRBD1 (6 bases). Deletions cut 7 bases from V and 0 bases from J, with 9 bases between. Germline V gene data show CDR1 as SQVTM and CDR2 as ANQGSEA. This CDR3 spans 12 amino acids. The CDR3 sequence is CSGGHMNTEAFF. The DNA of the CDR3 is TGCAGCGGGGGACATATGAACACTGAAGCTTTCTTT.

V and J are TRBV6-1 and TRBJ2-3, with D possibly matching TRBD1 (6 bases). This CDR3 spans 13 amino acids. Germline V lookup: CDR1 MNHNS, CDR2 SASEGT. The V end lost 6 bases, the J end lost 4 bases, and 11 bases lay between the germline ends. CDR3 bases: TGTGCCAGCAGAAGGACAGTTGCAGATACGCAGTATTTT. This codes for CASRRTVADTQYF.

A few counts support this clonotype. The V call is TRBV19, the J call TRBJ1-5; no clear D gene. Germline V lookup: CDR1 LNHDA, CDR2 SQIVND (reference sequence). CDR3 length: 16 amino acids. With 4 bases removed from V and 0 bases from J, the gap between germline ends came to 13 bases. The CDR3 DNA is TGTGCCAGTAGTAGACGGGAGAGAAATAGCAATCAGCCCCAGCATTTT. Amino acid sequence: CASSRRERNSNQPQHF. Based on the CDR3 plus reference TRBV19 and TRBJ1-5, the full variable domain is DGGITQSPKYLFRKEGQNVTLSCEQNLNHDAMYWYRQDPGQGLRLIYYSQIVNDFQKGDIAEGYSVSREKKESFPLTVTSAQKNPTAFYLCASSRRERNSNQPQHFGDGTRLSIL.

This clonotype has just a few counts. CDR3 in amino acids: CSALYTEYQETQYF. The DNA for the CDR3 is TGCAGTGCTCTATACACAGAATACCAAGAGACCCAGTACTTC. The chain couples TRBV20-1 to TRBJ2-5; D remains unclear. The germline gives CDR1 DFQATT, CDR2 SNEGSKA (reference sequence). The CDR3 runs to 14 residues. V was pared by 5 bases and J by 0 bases, with 13 bases between.

The chain links TRBV5-1 to TRBJ1-5; tentatively, D is TRBD1 (5 bases). CDR1 SGHRS and CDR2 YFSETQ come from the germline V gene. The V end was cut by 2 bases, the J end by 1 base, with 10 bases between. The CDR3 totals 15 residues. This CDR3 is CASSLRAGSNQPQHF. CDR3 nucleotides: TGCGCCAGCAGCTTAAGGGCAGGGAGCAATCAGCCCCAGCATTTT.

The V and J genes are TRBV7-2 and TRBJ1-3; D gene ambiguous. Germline lookup yields CDR1 SGHTA and CDR2 FQGNSA. The CDR3 extends over 14 amino acids. V lost 7 bases and J lost 0, with 10 bases in between. CDR3 sequence (DNA): TGTGCCAGCAACCTCCGTACCTCTGGAAACACCATATATTTT. This codes for CASNLRTSGNTIYF.

V is TRBV7-2 and J is TRBJ2-5; 9 bases agree with TRBD2. V lost 4 bases to trimming and J lost 1 base; unmatched junction nucleotides: 4. The length of the CDR3 is 15 residues. Germline loops: CDR1 SGHTA, CDR2 FQGNSA. CDR3 DNA: TGTGCCAGCAGCTCGCAGCGGGGGGCCCAAGAGACCCAGTACTTC. It encodes CASSSQRGAQETQYF. The whole variable domain, filled in from reference TRBV7-2 and TRBJ2-5, reads GAGVSQSPSNKVTEKGKDVELRCDPISGHTALYWYRQSLGQGLEFLIYFQGNSAPDKSGLPSDRFSAERTGGSVSTLTIQRTQQEDSAVYLCASSSQRGAQETQYFGPGTRLLVL.

This clonotype was seen at least ten times. The chain has TRBV7-6 and TRBJ2-3; 7 nucleotides match TRBD1. Germline CDR1 reads SGHVS; CDR2 reads FNYEAQ. Trimming took 3 bases from V and 5 from J; bases not matched to a gene: 2. This CDR3 has 13 residues. As DNA, the CDR3 is TGTGCCAGCAGCTTGAACAGGGGAGATACGCAGTATTTT. Amino acid sequence: CASSLNRGDTQYF. The whole variable domain, filled in from reference TRBV7-6 and TRBJ2-3, reads GAGVSQSPRYKVTKRGQDVALRCDPISGHVSLYWYRQALGQGPEFLTYFNYEAQQDKSGLPNDRFSAERPEGSISTLTIQRTEQRDSAMYRCASSLNRGDTQYFGPGTRLTVL.

This clonotype appeared a few times. The chain joins TRBV5-1 to TRBJ2-2; 14 bases line up with TRBD2. The V gene end was trimmed by 7 bases and the J gene end by 5 bases; junction bases not matched to a gene: 7. The CDR3 extends over 16 amino acids. Germline CDR1 reads SGHRS; CDR2 reads YFSETQ. The DNA of the CDR3 is TGCGCCAGCTCGGGACTAGCGGGAGTGGGGACCGGGGAGCTGTTTTTT. Its translation is CASSGLAGVGTGELFF.

The chain recombines TRBV30 with TRBJ1-1, with D possibly being TRBD1 (6 bases). V was trimmed by 2 bases and J by 4 bases, leaving 14 bases between them. Germline V gene sequence: CDR1 GTSNPN, CDR2 SVGIG (reference sequence). This CDR3 comprises 14 residues. The CDR3: CAWSRAGVGTEAFF. The CDR3 bases are TGTGCCTGGAGTCGGGCAGGGGTTGGCACTGAAGCTTTCTTT.

This clonotype appeared a few times. The chain is built from TRBV9 and TRBJ2-7; D unresolved. V lost 0 bases to trimming and J lost 5 bases, with 15 bases between them. The germline V gene has CDR1 SGDLS and CDR2 YYNGEE. The CDR3 runs 15 residues. The CDR3 reads CASSVGVSVGNEQYF. CDR3 DNA sequence: TGTGCCAGCAGCGTAGGAGTTTCGGTAGGGAACGAGCAGTACTTC.

This clonotype came up a few times. The chain carries TRBV20-1 and TRBJ1-5; 10 bases map to TRBD1. The CDR3 consists of 14 residues. Germline V gene data show CDR1 as DFQATT and CDR2 as SNEGSKA (reference sequence). The V gene end was trimmed by 3 bases and the J gene end by 4 bases; junction bases not matched to a gene: 3. The CDR3 here is CSAREGQGNQPQHF. CDR3 DNA: TGCAGTGCTAGGGAGGGACAGGGGAATCAGCCCCAGCATTTT.

In its sample, this clonotype was seen a few times. This chain uses TRBV7-8 with TRBJ2-1, with unresolved D. Trimming cost V 8 bases and J 0 bases, with 14 bases left between them. CDR1 SGHVS and CDR2 FQNEAQ come from the germline V gene. The CDR3 spans 15 residues. The CDR3 spells CASSESARSYNEQFF. CDR3 coding DNA: TGTGCCAGCTCTGAGAGCGCGCGCTCCTACAATGAGCAGTTCTTC.

In its sample, this clonotype was seen a few times. The chain couples TRBV6-5 to TRBJ2-5; no definite D call. V lost 2 bases to trimming and J lost 5 bases, with 15 bases between them. Looked up from germline, CDR1 is MNHEY and CDR2 is SVGAGI. This CDR3 is built from 15 residues. In nucleotides, the CDR3 is TGTGCCAGCAGTTACGCGGCAGCCTCTGGGGAGACCCAGTACTTC. It translates to CASSYAAASGETQYF.

This chain links TRBV24-1 with TRBJ2-1, with D tentatively TRBD1 (7 bases). This CDR3 has 14 amino acids. V dropped 9 bases and J dropped 5 bases, with 16 bases sitting between them. Germline V lookup: CDR1 KGHDR, CDR2 SFDVKD. The DNA for the CDR3 is TGTGCCACCCGGAGGGGGCCGACTAACAATGAGCAGTTCTTC. Protein: CATRRGPTNNEQFF.